Included here is one TCR beta chain sequence, with context. The sample originates from a study of CD8 T cells in Susac syndrome. A quantity of roughly 0.5 to 1 ug RNA underwent reverse transcription using random hexamers. Amplification of TCR beta CDR3 used immunoSEQ multiplex PCR across 54 Vbeta and 13 Jbeta. Via MiXCR, TCRdb re-called the immunoSEQ multiplex PCR reads, giving one row per CDR3 protein. Of about 150,000 distinct CDR3 sequences listed, 90% to 95% are singletons. The authors carried out high-throughput sequencing of TCR beta. They applied it to CD8+ and CD4+ T cells obtained from blood. Germline CDR1 SNHLY, CDR2 FYNNEI. This CDR3 is 13 amino acids long. V shed 2 bases and J shed 7 bases, with 11 bases lying between them.

The sequencing sample was made of CD8+ T cells from PBMCs. V gene TRBV2 combines with J gene TRBJ1-1; D is unclear. This TCR derives from a human donor with multiple sclerosis. The CDR3 DNA follows: TGTGCCAGCAGTGAACTCGGATCCAATGAAGCTTTCTTT. It yields the protein CASSELGSNEAFF.